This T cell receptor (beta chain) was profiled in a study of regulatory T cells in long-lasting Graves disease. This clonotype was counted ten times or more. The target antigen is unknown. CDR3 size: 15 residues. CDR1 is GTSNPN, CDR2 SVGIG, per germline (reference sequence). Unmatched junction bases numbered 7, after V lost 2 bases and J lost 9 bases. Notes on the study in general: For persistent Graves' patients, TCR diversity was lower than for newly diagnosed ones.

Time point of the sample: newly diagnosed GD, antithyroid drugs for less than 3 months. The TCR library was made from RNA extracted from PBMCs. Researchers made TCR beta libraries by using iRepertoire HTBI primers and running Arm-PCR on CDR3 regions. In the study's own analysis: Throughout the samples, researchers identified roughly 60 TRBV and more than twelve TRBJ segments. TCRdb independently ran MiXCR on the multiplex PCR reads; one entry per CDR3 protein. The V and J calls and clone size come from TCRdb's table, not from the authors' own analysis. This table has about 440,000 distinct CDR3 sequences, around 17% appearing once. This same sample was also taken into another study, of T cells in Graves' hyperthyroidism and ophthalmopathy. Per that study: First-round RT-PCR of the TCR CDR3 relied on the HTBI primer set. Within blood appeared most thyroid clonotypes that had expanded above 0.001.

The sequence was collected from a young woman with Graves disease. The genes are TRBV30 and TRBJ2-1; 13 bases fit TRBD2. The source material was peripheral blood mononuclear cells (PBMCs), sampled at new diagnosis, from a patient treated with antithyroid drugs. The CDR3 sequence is CAWSNGLAGVREQFF. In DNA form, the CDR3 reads TGTGCCTGGAGTAACGGACTAGCGGGAGTCCGTGAGCAGTTCTTC.